This T cell receptor (beta chain) came from a study of CD8 T cells in Susac syndrome. RNA amounts of roughly 0.5 to 1 ug underwent reverse transcription with random hexamers. TCRdb called the immunoSEQ multiplex PCR reads again in MiXCR, with one record for every CDR3 protein. The data hold 120,000 to 150,000 distinct CDR3 sequences, with 95% observed a single time. Germline assignment: CDR1 MGHRA and CDR2 YSYEKL. V was pared by 5 bases and J by 5 bases, with 18 bases between. There are 15 residues in the CDR3. The sequence was obtained from a human donor with Susac syndrome. The V gene is TRBV4-1, the J gene TRBJ2-5; D perhaps matches TRBD1 (6 bases). Specimen: CD4+ T cells from PBMCs. The CDR3 coding sequence is TGCGCCAGCAGCTATACCCCAGGGGCGGGCGAGACCCAGTACTTC. It specifies CASSYTPGAGETQYF.